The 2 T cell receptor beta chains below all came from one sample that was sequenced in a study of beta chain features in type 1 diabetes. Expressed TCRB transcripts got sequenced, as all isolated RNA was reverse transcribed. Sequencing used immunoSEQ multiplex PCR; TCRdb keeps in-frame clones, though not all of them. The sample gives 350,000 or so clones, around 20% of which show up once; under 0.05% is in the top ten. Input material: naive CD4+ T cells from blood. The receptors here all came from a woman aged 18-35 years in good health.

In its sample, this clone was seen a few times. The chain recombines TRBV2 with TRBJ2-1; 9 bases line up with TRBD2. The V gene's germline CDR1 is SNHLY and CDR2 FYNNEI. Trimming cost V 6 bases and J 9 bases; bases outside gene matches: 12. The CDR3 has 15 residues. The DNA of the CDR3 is TGTGCCAGCAGGACGGAGCGGGGGGCCGGGGGTGAGCAGTTCTTC. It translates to CASRTERGAGGEQFF.

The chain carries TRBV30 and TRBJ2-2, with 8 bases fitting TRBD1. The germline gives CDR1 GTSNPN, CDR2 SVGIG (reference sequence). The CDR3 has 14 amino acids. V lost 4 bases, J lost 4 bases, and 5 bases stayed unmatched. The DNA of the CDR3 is TGTGCCTGGACGGACAGGGAACCCACCGGGGAGCTGTTTTTT. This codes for CAWTDREPTGELFF.